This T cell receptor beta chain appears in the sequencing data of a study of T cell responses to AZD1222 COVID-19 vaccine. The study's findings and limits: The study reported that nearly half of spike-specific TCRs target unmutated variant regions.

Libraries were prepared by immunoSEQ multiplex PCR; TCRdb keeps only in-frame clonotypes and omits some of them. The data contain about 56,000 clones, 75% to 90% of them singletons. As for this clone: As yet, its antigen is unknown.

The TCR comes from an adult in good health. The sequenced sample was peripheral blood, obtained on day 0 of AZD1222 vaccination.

CDR3 protein: CASSEQASGGGYTF. In DNA, the CDR3 is TGTGCCAGCAGTGAACAGGCATCGGGGGGTGGCTACACCTTC. The V gene is TRBV6-1, the J gene TRBJ1-2; perhaps TRBD1 as D (5 bases). Trimming left V 2 bases short and J 7 bases short, with 14 bases between. The CDR3 length is 14 residues. CDR1 and CDR2 from the germline V gene are MNHNS and SASEGT.